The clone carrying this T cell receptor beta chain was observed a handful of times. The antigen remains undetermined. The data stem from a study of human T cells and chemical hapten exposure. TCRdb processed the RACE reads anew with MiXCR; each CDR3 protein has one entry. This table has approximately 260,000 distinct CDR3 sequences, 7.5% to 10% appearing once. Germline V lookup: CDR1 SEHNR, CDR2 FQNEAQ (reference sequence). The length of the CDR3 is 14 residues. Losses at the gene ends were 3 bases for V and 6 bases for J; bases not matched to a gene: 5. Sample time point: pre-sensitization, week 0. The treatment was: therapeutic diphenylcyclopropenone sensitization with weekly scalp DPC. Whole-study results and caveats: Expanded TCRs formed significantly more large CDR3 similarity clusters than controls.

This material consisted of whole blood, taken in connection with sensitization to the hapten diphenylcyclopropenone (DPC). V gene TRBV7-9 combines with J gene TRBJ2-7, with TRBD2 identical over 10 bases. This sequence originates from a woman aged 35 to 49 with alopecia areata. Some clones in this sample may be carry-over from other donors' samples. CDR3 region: CASSFGLAVGEQYF. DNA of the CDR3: TGTGCCAGCAGCTTCGGACTAGCGGTGGGCGAGCAGTACTTC.